These 15 T cell receptor beta chains originate from one sample sequenced in a study of blood T cell repertoires in COVID-19. Assay used: immunoSEQ multiplex PCR; TCRdb lists only in-frame clones, some missing. This sample has approximately 180,000 clones, with roughly 88% found just once. Sequences were obtained from peripheral blood. Source of these receptors: a woman aged 40 to 55 with COVID-19, enrolled during active disease.

V gene TRBV11-2 combines with J gene TRBJ2-5; D is undetermined. This CDR3 is built from 15 residues. CDR1 is SGHAT and CDR2 is FQNNGV in the germline V gene. V lost 1 base and J lost 2, with 11 bases in between. CDR3 DNA sequence: TGTGCCAGCAGCTTAGGTTCCAGGCCACAAGAGACCCAGTACTTC. Protein product: CASSLGSRPQETQYF. The full variable domain, in which reference TRBV11-2 and TRBJ2-5 provide the parts outside the CDR3, is EAGVAQSPRYKIIEKRQSVAFWCNPISGHATLYWYQQILGQGPKLLIQFQNNGVVDDSQLPKDRFSAERLKGVDSTLKIQPAKLEDSAVYLCASSLGSRPQETQYFGPGTRLLVL.

This clone occurred many times. The chain carries TRBV5-5 and TRBJ2-7, with TRBD1 identical over 9 bases. V shed 4 bases and J 3 bases; nucleotides not matched to a gene: 8. The CDR3 extends over 15 amino acids. From germline, CDR1 is SGHKS and CDR2 YYEKEE (reference sequence). In DNA, the CDR3 is TGTGCCAGCAGCCAGACCGGGACAGGGTTCTACGAGCAGTACTTC. Amino acid sequence: CASSQTGTGFYEQYF.

This chain uses TRBV3-1 (or the pseudogene TRBV3-2) with TRBJ1-1, with a tentative D call TRBD1 (6 bases). The CDR3 runs to 15 residues. The germline V and J ends were trimmed by 4 bases and 2 bases, with 14 bases remaining between them. CDR1 is LGHDT, CDR2 YNNKEL, per germline (reference sequence). CDR3 region: CASSPTAGANTEAFF. DNA for the CDR3: TGTGCCAGCAGCCCCACGGCAGGGGCAAACACTGAAGCTTTCTTT.

The chain couples TRBV5-1 to TRBJ2-5; 9 positions match TRBD1. The CDR3 loop spans 15 amino acids. V was clipped by 4 bases and J by 2 bases; unmatched bases: 6. Looked up from germline, CDR1 is SGHRS and CDR2 is YFSETQ. CDR3: CASSRGQGRQETQYF. The CDR3 region has the DNA TGCGCCAGCAGCCGGGGACAGGGAAGGCAAGAGACCCAGTACTTC.

The rearrangement joins TRBV27 to TRBJ2-7; maybe TRBD2 (6 bases). V was clipped by 1 base and J by 2 bases, with 12 bases between them. CDR1 is MNHEY, CDR2 SMNVEV, per germline (reference sequence). The CDR3 is 15 residues long. CDR3 sequence: CASSLFGDFPYEQYF. The CDR3 DNA reads as TGTGCCAGCAGTTTATTTGGGGACTTCCCCTACGAGCAGTACTTC.

The gene calls are TRBV11-3 and TRBJ2-5; D might be TRBD2 (5 bases). The germline V gene encodes CDR1 SGHNT and CDR2 YENEEA. V shed 2 bases and J shed 5 bases, with 15 bases lying between them. This CDR3 is built from 15 residues. For the CDR3, the DNA is TGTGCCAGCAGCTTATCCCCGGGGAATGGGGAGACCCAGTACTTC. Translated: CASSLSPGNGETQYF.

This rearrangement joins TRBV19 to TRBJ1-1; weak D call: TRBD1 (6 bases). The CDR3 loop spans 12 amino acids. The V end lost 10 bases, the J end lost 3 bases, and 12 bases lay between the germline ends. The germline gives CDR1 LNHDA, CDR2 SQIVND (reference sequence). The chain's CDR3 is CAISTGYTEAFF. In nucleotides, the CDR3 is TGTGCCATTTCTACAGGGTACACTGAAGCTTTCTTT.

V is TRBV11-2 and J is TRBJ1-1; D remains ambiguous. Germline V gives CDR1 SGHAT, CDR2 FQNNGV. V was shortened by 2 bases and J by 6 bases, with 22 bases between the two germline ends. The CDR3 length is 17 residues. The CDR3 loop reads CASSLLSPGTPGPEAFF. The CDR3, as DNA: TGTGCCAGCAGCTTATTATCACCGGGAACCCCGGGCCCTGAAGCTTTCTTT.

The chain joins TRBV29-1 to TRBJ1-4, with D possibly TRBD1 on 6 matching bases. Trimming took 7 bases from V and 8 from J, leaving 11 bases between them. Germline V lookup: CDR1 SQVTM, CDR2 ANQGSEA. This CDR3 is 11 amino acids long. The CDR3 nucleotides are TGCAGCGCAGGGGTTGACGAAAAACTGTTTTTT. Translated: CSAGVDEKLFF.

The J gene is TRBJ1-5, the V gene TRBV15; no clear D. Trimming took off 1 base at V and 5 bases at J, with 9 bases between the two ends. The germline gives CDR1 LNHNV, CDR2 YYDKDF (reference sequence). This CDR3 has 14 amino acids. CDR3 DNA: TGTGCCACCAGCAGAGTCGGTCGGTATCAGCCCCAGCATTTT. Translated, it gives CATSRVGRYQPQHF.

CDR3 loop: CASSEARLGQQYF. The CDR3 DNA sequence: TGTGCCAGCAGTGAAGCTCGACTAGGCCAGCAGTACTTC. The rearrangement joins TRBV6-1 to TRBJ2-7; weak D call: TRBD2 (6 bases). V lost 0 bases and J lost 8, with 11 bases in between. Per germline, CDR1 MNHNS and CDR2 SASEGT. The CDR3 extends over 13 amino acids.

This clone was recorded a few times. The chain employs TRBV5-1 and TRBJ1-2; 8 positions match TRBD1. V trimming: 4 bases; J trimming: 1 base; junction bases outside the gene matches: 6. Germline V gives CDR1 SGHRS, CDR2 YFSETQ. CDR3 length: 15 residues. The CDR3 loop is CASSLTGGFNYGYTF. The CDR3 DNA follows: TGCGCCAGCAGCCTTACAGGGGGGTTTAACTATGGCTACACCTTC.

The genes are TRBV4-1 and TRBJ2-2; D might be TRBD2 (5 bases). This CDR3 is 14 amino acids long. CDR1 and CDR2 (germline): MGHRA, YSYEKL. Between the trimmed V and J ends, which lost 3 bases and 7 bases, there was a span of 12 bases. The CDR3 loop is CASSQHGVGGELFF. CDR3 coding DNA: TGCGCCAGCAGCCAGCACGGGGTCGGCGGGGAGCTGTTTTTT.

The V and J genes are TRBV27 and TRBJ1-5, with TRBD1 as a possible D gene (6 bases). Germline V gene sequence: CDR1 MNHEY, CDR2 SMNVEV (reference sequence). The CDR3 consists of 15 residues. The ends were cut back, 6 bases at V and 3 bases at J, with 15 bases in the middle. The CDR3: CASSNDRIHNQPQHF. In DNA form, the CDR3 reads TGTGCCAGCAGCAACGACAGGATCCACAATCAGCCCCAGCATTTT.

The rearrangement uses TRBV5-4 and TRBJ2-3; D unclear. The CDR3 sequence is 13 residues long. V lost 1 base to trimming and J lost 3 bases, with 6 bases between them. Germline CDR1 and CDR2: SGHNT and YYREEE (reference sequence). In DNA form, the CDR3 reads TGTGCCAGCAGCTTGCGCGAAACAGATACGCAGTATTTT. It is translated as CASSLRETDTQYF.